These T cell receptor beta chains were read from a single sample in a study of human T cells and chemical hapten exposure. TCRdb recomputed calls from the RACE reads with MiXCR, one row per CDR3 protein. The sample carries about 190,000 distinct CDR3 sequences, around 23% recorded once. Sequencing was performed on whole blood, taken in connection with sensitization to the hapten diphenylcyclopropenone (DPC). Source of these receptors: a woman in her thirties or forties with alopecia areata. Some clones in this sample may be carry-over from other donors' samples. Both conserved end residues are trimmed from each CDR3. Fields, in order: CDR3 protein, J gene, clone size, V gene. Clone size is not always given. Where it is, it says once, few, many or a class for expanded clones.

ATGSDTQY	TRBJ2-3	few	TRBV10-3
ASSRYSGLAANEQF	TRBJ2-1	once	TRBV12-3/TRBV12-4
ASSYRWGRGQPQH	TRBJ1-5	NA	TRBV6-2/TRBV6-3
SVAKGSANTGELF	TRBJ2-2	NA	TRBV29-1
ASIRTGGTEAF	TRBJ1-1	few	TRBV12-3/TRBV12-4
ASRPGTSNLYEQY	TRBJ2-7	NA	TRBV6-2/TRBV6-3
SARNGFGGNTRGEQF	TRBJ2-1	few	TRBV20-1
ASSLGTLTYNEQF	TRBJ2-1	few	TRBV5-6
SVDQATSYEQY	TRBJ2-7	NA	TRBV29-1
ASSPLGQSNSPLH	TRBJ1-6	few	TRBV18
ASSPPGHLLYNEQF	TRBJ2-1	NA	TRBV7-2
SERGGNTDTQY	TRBJ2-3	NA	TRBV20-1
ASSSGQGVTDTQY	TRBJ2-3	few	TRBV5-1
ASSVTGTGNQPQH	TRBJ1-5	NA	TRBV9
ASTPGSSGNQPQH	TRBJ1-5	NA	TRBV6-2/TRBV6-3
ASSLHSGELF	TRBJ2-2	few	TRBV7-2
SARIAGFTDTQY	TRBJ2-3	NA	TRBV20-1
ASSLRGWNTEAF	TRBJ1-1	many	TRBV7-2
AISKAGGPWGETQY	TRBJ2-5	few	TRBV10-3
SARDLGGGGDTQY	TRBJ2-3	NA	TRBV20-1
SARDRDTQY	TRBJ2-3	few	TRBV20-1
ASSLEPGGQPQH	TRBJ1-5	few	TRBV7-2
ASSSYLAGGFNEQF	TRBJ2-1	NA	TRBV27
ASSEATAPYNSPLH	TRBJ1-6	many	TRBV6-1
SVGGDGPIGTQY	TRBJ2-3	NA	TRBV29-1
SARGAGVGTDTQY	TRBJ2-3	NA	TRBV20-1
ASSLAAASTDTQY	TRBJ2-3	few	TRBV5-1
SAGRTGQETQY	TRBJ2-5	NA	TRBV20-1
ASSVIAGTDTQY	TRBJ2-3	few	TRBV9
AGGQGMNSPLH	TRBJ1-6	few	TRBV30
ASSYGAVYEQY	TRBJ2-7	once	TRBV6-2/TRBV6-3
ASSTGQGGRDGYT	TRBJ1-2	NA	TRBV6-2/TRBV6-3